The T cell receptor beta chain described here comes from a study of CD8 T cells in Susac syndrome. With random hexamers, reverse transcription was performed on about 0.5 to 1 ug of RNA. TCRdb ran MiXCR on the immunoSEQ multiplex PCR reads and lists one entry per CDR3 protein. The table lists approximately 190,000 distinct CDR3 sequences, approximately 94% of them singletons. J gave up 4 bases and V 4 bases, and 8 bases lay outside the gene matches. The CDR3 is made up of 15 amino acids. Germline CDR1 SGHDT, CDR2 YYEEEE. Sequencing of TCR beta was performed on blood CD8+ and CD4+ T cells. Fulfillment of recently defined diagnostic criteria for definite or probable disease was shown by the patients with Susac syndrome. The CD8+ and CD4+ T cells were isolated magnetically using a negative isolation approach, whereas the TEMRA cells were enriched by FACS.

The V gene is TRBV5-6, the J gene TRBJ2-5; 9 nucleotides match TRBD2. The TCR originated in a human donor with Susac syndrome. Sequencing was done on a sample of CD4+ T cells from PBMCs. CDR3 coding DNA: TGTGCCAGCAGCAAGATAGCGGGGGAGGGAGAGACCCAGTACTTC. Translating gives CASSKIAGEGETQYF.